Listed here is a single T cell receptor beta chain. The antigen is not known. J gave up 0 bases and V 4 bases, and 6 bases lay outside the gene matches. The CDR3 length is 16 residues. CDR1 and CDR2 (germline): SGHRS, YFSETQ. Sequencing used immunoSEQ multiplex PCR; TCRdb keeps in-frame clones, though not all of them. The repertoire consists of 77,000 or so clones, with 92% occurring once and the leading ten covering 0.5% to 0.65%. The source of the sample is a study of OX40 agonist ivuxolimab in advanced cancers. Whole-study context: Patients with prior anti-PD-1, anti-PD-L1 or anti-CTLA-4 therapy were eligible; 35% to 45% had some. General observations from the study: CD8+ T cells were the subset that, on average, had more expanded clones than CD4+.

Specimen: CD4+ or CD8+ T cells sorted from blood, collected in a trial of the OX40 agonist ivuxolimab. The TCR comes from an adult with an advanced solid tumor such as melanoma, head and neck, liver or kidney cancer. This chain uses TRBV5-1 with TRBJ1-3; 8 nucleotides line up with TRBD1. The CDR3 DNA follows: TGCGCCAGCAGCGGGGGACAGGCCATCTCTGGAAACACCATATATTTT. Amino acid sequence: CASSGGQAISGNTIYF.